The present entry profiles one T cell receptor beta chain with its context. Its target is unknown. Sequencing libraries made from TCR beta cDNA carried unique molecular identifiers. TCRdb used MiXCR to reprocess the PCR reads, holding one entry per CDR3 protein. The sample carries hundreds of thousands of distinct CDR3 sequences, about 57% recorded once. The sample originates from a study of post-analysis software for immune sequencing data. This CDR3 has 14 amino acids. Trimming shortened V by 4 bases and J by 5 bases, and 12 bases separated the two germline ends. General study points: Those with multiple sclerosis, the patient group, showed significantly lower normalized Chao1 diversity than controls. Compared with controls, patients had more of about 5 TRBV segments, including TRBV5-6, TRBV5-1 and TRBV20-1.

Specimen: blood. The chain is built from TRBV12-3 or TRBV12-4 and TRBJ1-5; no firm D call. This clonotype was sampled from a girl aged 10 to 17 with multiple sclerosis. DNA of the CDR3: TGTGCCAGCAGTTCCCTTTTAGGCGATCAGCCCCAGCATTTT. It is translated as CASSSLLGDQPQHF.